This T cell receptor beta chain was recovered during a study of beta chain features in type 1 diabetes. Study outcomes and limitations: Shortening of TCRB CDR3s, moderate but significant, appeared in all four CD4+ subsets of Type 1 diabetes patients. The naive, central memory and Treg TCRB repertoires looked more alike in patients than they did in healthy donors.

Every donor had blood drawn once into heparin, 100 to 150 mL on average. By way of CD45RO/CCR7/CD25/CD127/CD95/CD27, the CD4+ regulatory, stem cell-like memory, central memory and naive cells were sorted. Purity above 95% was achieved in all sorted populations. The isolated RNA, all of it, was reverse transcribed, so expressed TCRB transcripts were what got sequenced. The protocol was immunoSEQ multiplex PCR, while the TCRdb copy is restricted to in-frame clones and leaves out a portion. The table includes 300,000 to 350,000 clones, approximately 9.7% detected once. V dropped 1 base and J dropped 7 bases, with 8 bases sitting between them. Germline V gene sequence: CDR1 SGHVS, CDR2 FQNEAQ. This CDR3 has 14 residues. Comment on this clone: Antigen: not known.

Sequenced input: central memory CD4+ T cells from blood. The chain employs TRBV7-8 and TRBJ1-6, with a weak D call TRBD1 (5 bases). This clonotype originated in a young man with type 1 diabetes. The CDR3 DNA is TGTGCCAGCAGCTTAGGGGGGGGGAATTCACCCCTCCACTTT. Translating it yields CASSLGGGNSPLHF.